Given below is one T cell receptor (beta chain) in context. Its antigen is currently not known. There are no base qualities to consult, and no much larger clone falls within one base. This sample was taken from a study of blood T cell repertoires in COVID-19 (dated by TCRdb to the early 2020s). Concerning the study at large: Samples from collaborators originated in the United States, Italy and Spain and spanned both the acute and convalescent phases of COVID-19. The dataset comprised deeply sampled blood TCRbeta repertoires from subjects exposed to, actively infected with, or recovered from COVID-19. Samples came from the ongoing ImmuneRACE study (first 160 participants) plus 1,254 subjects from 6 global collaborators. The prospective study material was composed of cDNA or gDNA derived from T cells, B-cell-depleted T cells, or PBMCs. The repertoires were released in a freely available public database meant as a resource for research on the immune response to SARS-CoV-2. Where available, HLA class I and class II types were obtained from metadata supplied by the sample provider rather than from assay-based typing. The sample metadata nearly always contained a de-identified subject ID, COVID-19 status, age in years and sex. Study-wide findings and limitations: How much clinical and demographic metadata was included differed by source and by participant, and the metadata was provided uncurated.

The CDR3 contains 12 residues, cysteine and phenylalanine counted. The DNA shown is the 36-base CDR3, in frame from base 1. V is clipped by 2 bases and J by 7 bases, and the sequence between their germline boundaries is 11 bases long. Based on the germline V gene (reference sequence), the CDR1 and CDR2 sequences are GTSNPN and SVGIG. Whole blood was collected in K2EDTA tubes by collaborating institutions according to the institutions' own protocols. For TCRbeta analysis, collaborators shipped samples as frozen whole blood, isolated PBMCs, or DNA extracted from either of those sample types. TCRbeta CDR3 regions were amplified from genomic DNA by means of the immunoSEQ Assay, a bias-controlled multiplex PCR. The authors' pipeline ran thus. Within the assay, amplification of reference gene primers was used to estimate how many nucleated cells each sample contained. Sequence reads were collapsed and filtered to measure the absolute abundance of every unique TCRbeta CDR3 rearrangement. For each sample, productive Simpson clonality was calculated by taking the square root of Simpson's diversity index across productive rearrangements. TCRdb carries this immuneACCESS record with in-frame sequences only. Its versions omit some clonotypes, under half of them owing to an unresolved V gene in the studies checked, with the rest unexplained. Clone size and the V and J calls come from that table; the DNA yielded D and trimming. The sample table contains 150,000 to 160,000 clones; only one count was recorded for 70% to 85% of them. The ten biggest clones cover 25% to 30% of the sample.

The sample taken for sequencing was peripheral blood. This receptor was obtained from a woman aged 60 to 75 with acute or convalescent COVID-19. Recombination linked TRBV30 to TRBJ2-5; confidence is insufficient to name the D gene. This receptor carries the CDR3 CAWSRRLGTQYF. In nucleotides, the sequence is TGTGCCTGGAGTCGCAGACTGGGGACCCAGTACTTC.